The present T cell receptor beta chain was sequenced within a study of patients and donors after allogeneic stem cell transplantation. Trimming removed 5 bases from V and 7 bases from J; junction bases left unmatched: 5. The CDR3 runs 13 residues. CDR1 and CDR2 (germline): SGHVS, FQNEAQ. TCRdb analysed the RT-PCR reads with MiXCR anew, one entry per CDR3 protein. This table holds 900,000 to 1,000,000 distinct CDR3 sequences, roughly 18% found once. The V gene is TRBV7-8, the J gene TRBJ1-1, with 9 positions matching TRBD1. The sequence was obtained from a human donor who was either an allogeneic HSCT recipient or a stem cell or donor lymphocyte infusion donor (not recorded which). It is not recorded whose cells these are; they may come from a transplant donor. Sequences were obtained from blood, either unsorted or a sorted T cell fraction (not recorded which). CDR3 nucleotides: TGTGCCAGCAGCCACCGGACAGGGGATGAAGCTTTCTTT. It specifies CASSHRTGDEAFF.